This entry describes one TCR beta chain. Its antigen remains unknown. The entry originates in a study of T-cell reconstitution after alpha-beta-depleted transplantation in children. Points from the study as a whole: Newly made T cells mostly supplied T-cell counts and diversity one year after transplant. Surviving recipient T cells and thymic progenitors produced the high day-60 TCRbeta diversity seen in some patients. Several hundred expanded graft clones reportedly gave rise to the alpha-beta T cells present about two months after transplant.

As it was prepared, the TCRbeta library received unique molecular identifiers. TCRdb used MiXCR to reprocess the PCR reads, holding one entry per CDR3 protein. The sample comprises hundreds of thousands of distinct CDR3 sequences, 10% to 15% of which are singletons, and around 2% rests with the top ten. The length of the CDR3 is 15 residues. Trimming pared 0 bases from V and 2 bases from J, leaving 14 bases between. Looked up from germline, CDR1 is DFQATT and CDR2 is SNEGSKA (reference sequence). This clonotype was sampled from a male patient under 18 who had a stem cell transplant for acute myeloid leukemia, so the T cells may come from the graft donor. The specimen comprised PBMCs, mostly from graft donor cells, sampled 360 days after TCRalphabeta/CD19-depleted stem cell transplant. This rearrangement joins TRBV20-1 to TRBJ2-7, with D possibly matching TRBD1 (6 bases). As DNA, the CDR3 is TGCAGTGCTAGAGATCGGACAGAGGACACCTACGAGCAGTACTTC. It yields the protein CSARDRTEDTYEQYF.